This TCR beta chain was documented in a study of shared clonotypes between healthy human individuals. This table comes from immunoSEQ multiplex PCR, and its TCRdb copy is limited to in-frame clones, with some not included. Of about 600,000 clones listed, roughly 79% were seen once; the top ten hold about 11%. V trimming: 4 bases; J trimming: 0 bases; junction bases outside the gene matches: 5. The CDR3 runs to 15 residues. Germline V lookup: CDR1 SGHDT, CDR2 YYEEEE. The rearrangement links TRBV5-6 to TRBJ2-7; TRBD1 aligns across 9 bases. Material for sequencing was PBMCs. This TCR was recovered from a woman aged 40 to 50 in good health. Some clones in this sample may be carry-over from other donors' samples. CDR3 protein: CASSRTGGFSYEQYF. The CDR3 nucleotides are TGTGCCAGCAGCCGCACAGGGGGCTTCTCCTACGAGCAGTACTTC.